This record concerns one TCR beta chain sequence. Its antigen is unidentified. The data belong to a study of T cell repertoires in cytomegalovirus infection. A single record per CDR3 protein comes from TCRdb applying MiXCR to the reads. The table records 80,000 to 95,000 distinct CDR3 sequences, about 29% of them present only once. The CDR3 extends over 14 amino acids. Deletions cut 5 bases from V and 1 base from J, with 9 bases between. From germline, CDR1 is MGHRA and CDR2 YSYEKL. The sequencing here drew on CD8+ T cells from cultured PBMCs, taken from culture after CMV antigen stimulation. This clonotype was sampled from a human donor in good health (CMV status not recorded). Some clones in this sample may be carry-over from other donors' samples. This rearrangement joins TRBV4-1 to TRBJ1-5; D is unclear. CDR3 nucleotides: TGCGCCAGCAGCTCGATTCCAAGCAATCAGCCCCAGCATTTT. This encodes CASSSIPSNQPQHF.